The clone carrying this T cell receptor beta chain was found a few times. Its antigen is undetermined. These data come from a study of cytomegalovirus exposure and HLA in healthy donors. The study, taken as a whole, reports: CMV serostatus was the only recorded immune exposure for donors. A few V segments could not be told apart, such as TRBV6-2 and TRBV6-3, and were left out. HLA alleles showed associations with some 17,000 TCR beta sequences in a later analysis, at a 0.05 false discovery rate.

Germline CDR1 SQVTM, CDR2 ANQGSEA. Trimming shortened V by 5 bases and J by 1 base, and 15 bases separated the two germline ends. This CDR3 spans 15 amino acids. This PCR relied on a set of 60 Vbeta primers and 13 Jbeta primers. Some clones are missing from TCRdb's copy, which holds only in-frame ones; the method was immunoSEQ multiplex PCR. There are roughly 49,000 clones in the sample; 81% occur only once, and 2% to 2.5% lies in the top ten. This receptor was taken from a boy younger than 18 in good health and CMV-seropositive. The genes are TRBV29-1 and TRBJ1-3; D unresolved. The sample consisted of PBMCs. The CDR3 sequence: CSVRDFGVSGNTIYF. CDR3 bases: TGCAGCGTTAGAGATTTCGGGGTATCTGGAAACACCATATATTTT.